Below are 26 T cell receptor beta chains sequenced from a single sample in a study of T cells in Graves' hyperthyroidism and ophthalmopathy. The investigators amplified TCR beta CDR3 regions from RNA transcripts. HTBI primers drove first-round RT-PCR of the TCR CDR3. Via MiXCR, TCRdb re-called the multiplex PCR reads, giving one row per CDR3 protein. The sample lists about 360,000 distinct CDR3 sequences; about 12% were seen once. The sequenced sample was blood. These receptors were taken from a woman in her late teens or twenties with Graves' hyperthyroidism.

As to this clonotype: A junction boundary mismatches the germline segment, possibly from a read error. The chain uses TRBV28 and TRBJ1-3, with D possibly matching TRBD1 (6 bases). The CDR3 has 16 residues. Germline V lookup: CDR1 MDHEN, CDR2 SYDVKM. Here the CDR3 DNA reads TGTGCCAGCAATTGGGACAATAGATTCTCTGGAAACACCATATGTTTT. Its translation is CASNWDNRFSGNTICF.

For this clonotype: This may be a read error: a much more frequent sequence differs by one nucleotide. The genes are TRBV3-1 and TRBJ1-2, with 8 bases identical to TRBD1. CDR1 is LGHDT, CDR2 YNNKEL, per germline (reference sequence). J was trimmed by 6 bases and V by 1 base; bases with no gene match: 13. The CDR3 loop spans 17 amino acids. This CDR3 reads CASSQALARGRGDGYTF. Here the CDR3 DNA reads TGTGCCAGCAGCCAAGCCTTAGCCAGGGGGCGAGGGGATGGCTACACCTTC.

The CDR3 sequence is CASSILGIHEQYF. The CDR3 DNA is TGTGCCAGTAGTATATTGGGCATCCACGAGCAGTACTTC. The chain recombines TRBV19 with TRBJ2-7, with D unclear. Germline lookup yields CDR1 LNHDA and CDR2 SQIVND (reference sequence). The CDR3 is 13 amino acids. The V end was cut by 2 bases, the J end by 5 bases, with 10 bases between.

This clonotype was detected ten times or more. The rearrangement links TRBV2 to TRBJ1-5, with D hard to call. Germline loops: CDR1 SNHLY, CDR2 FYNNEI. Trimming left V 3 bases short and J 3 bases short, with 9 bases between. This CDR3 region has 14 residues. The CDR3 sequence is CASSDAGINQPQHF. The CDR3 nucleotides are TGTGCCAGCAGTGACGCCGGGATCAATCAGCCCCAGCATTTT.

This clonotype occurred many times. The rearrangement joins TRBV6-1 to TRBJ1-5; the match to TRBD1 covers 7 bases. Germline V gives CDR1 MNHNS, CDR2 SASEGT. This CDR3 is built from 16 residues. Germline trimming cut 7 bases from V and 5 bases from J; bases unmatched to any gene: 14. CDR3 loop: CASTPPGGQYYQPQHF. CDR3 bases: TGTGCCAGCACCCCACCTGGGGGACAGTACTATCAGCCCCAGCATTTT.

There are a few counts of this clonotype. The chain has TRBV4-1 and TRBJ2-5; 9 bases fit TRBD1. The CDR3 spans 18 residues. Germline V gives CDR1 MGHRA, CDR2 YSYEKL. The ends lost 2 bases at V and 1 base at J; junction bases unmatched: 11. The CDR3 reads CASSQPTRDRAPQETQYF. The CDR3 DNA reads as TGCGCCAGCAGCCAACCGACCCGGGACAGGGCTCCCCAAGAGACCCAGTACTTC.

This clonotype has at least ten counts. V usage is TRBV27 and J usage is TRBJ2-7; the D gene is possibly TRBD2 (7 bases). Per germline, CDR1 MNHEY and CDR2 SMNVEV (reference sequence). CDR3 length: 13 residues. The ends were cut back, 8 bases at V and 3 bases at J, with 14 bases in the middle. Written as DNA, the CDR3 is TGTGCCAGCGGGGGGGGCCTCTACTACGAGCAGTACTTC. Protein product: CASGGGLYYEQYF.

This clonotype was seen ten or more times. The CDR3 DNA follows: TGCAGTGCTAGAGATAGGCGACTAGCTTCGAACACCGGGGAGCTGTTTTTT. Translation: CSARDRRLASNTGELFF. The gene calls are TRBV20-1 and TRBJ2-2, with 7 bases matching TRBD2. The germline V gene has CDR1 DFQATT and CDR2 SNEGSKA (reference sequence). V was pared by 0 bases and J by 0 bases, with 7 bases of the junction left unmatched. The CDR3 has 17 amino acids.

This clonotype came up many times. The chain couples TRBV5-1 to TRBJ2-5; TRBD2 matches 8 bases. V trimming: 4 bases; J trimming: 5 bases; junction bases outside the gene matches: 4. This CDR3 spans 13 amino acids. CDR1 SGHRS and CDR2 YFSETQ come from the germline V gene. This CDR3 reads CASSGGLEETQYF. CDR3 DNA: TGCGCCAGCAGCGGGGGACTAGAGGAGACCCAGTACTTC.

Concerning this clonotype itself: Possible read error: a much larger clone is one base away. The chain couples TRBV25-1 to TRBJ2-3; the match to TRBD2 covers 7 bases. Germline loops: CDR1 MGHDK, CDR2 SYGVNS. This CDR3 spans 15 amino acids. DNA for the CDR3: TGTGCCAGCAGTGATCGGGGGGTGCGCACAGGTACGCAGTATTTT. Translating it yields CASSDRGVRTGTQYF.

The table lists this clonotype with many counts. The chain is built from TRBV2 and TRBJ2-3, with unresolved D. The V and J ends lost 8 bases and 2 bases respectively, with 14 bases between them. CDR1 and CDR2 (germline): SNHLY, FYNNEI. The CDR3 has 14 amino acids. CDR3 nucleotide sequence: TGTGCCAGCTATAGAGGACCCCACACAGATACGCAGTATTTT. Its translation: CASYRGPHTDTQYF.

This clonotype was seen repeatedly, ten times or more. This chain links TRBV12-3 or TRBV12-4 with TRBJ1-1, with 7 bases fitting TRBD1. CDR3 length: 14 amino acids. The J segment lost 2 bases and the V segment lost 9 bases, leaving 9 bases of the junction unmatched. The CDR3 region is CASTGDGINTEAFF. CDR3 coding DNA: TGTGCCAGTACAGGGGATGGGATAAACACTGAAGCTTTCTTT.

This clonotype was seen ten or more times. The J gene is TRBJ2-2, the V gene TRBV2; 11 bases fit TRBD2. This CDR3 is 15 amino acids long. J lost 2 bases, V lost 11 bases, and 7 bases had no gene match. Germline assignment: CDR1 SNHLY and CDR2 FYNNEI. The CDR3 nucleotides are TGTGCCGTCCATAGCGGGGGGGCTAACACCGGGGAGCTGTTTTTT. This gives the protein CAVHSGGANTGELFF.

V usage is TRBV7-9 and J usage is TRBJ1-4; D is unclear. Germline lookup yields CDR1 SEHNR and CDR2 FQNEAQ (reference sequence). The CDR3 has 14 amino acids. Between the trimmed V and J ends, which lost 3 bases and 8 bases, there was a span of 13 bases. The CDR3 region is CASSFSTEGEKLFF. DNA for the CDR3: TGTGCCAGCAGCTTTTCTACAGAGGGCGAAAAACTGTTTTTT.

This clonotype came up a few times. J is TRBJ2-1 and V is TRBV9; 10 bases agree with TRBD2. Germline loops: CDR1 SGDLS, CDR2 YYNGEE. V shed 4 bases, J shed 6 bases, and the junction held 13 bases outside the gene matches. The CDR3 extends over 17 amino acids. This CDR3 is CASSHSQSGGVFNEQFF. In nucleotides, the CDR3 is TGTGCCAGCAGCCATAGTCAGAGCGGGGGGGTTTTCAATGAGCAGTTCTTC.

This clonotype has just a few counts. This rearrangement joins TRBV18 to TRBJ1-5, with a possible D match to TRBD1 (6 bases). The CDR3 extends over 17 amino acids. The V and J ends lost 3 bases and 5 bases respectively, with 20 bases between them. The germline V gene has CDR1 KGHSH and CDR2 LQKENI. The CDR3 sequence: CASSPGAGRSSYQPQHF. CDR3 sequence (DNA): TGTGCCAGCTCACCGGGGGCAGGCAGGTCTTCTTATCAGCCCCAGCATTTT.

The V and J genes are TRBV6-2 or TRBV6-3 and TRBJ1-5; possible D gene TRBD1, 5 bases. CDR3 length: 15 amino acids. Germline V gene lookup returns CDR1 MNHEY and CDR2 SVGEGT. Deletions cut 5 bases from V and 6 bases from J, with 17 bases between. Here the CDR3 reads CASSLELGGAQPQHF. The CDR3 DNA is TGTGCCAGCAGTCTCGAGCTGGGAGGGGCTCAGCCCCAGCATTTT.

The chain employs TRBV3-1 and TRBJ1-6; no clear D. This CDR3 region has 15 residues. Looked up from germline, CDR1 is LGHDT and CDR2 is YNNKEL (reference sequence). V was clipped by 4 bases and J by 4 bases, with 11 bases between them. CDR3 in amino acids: CASSPPGSYNSPLHF. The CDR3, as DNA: TGTGCCAGCAGCCCACCGGGTTCTTATAATTCACCCCTCCACTTT.

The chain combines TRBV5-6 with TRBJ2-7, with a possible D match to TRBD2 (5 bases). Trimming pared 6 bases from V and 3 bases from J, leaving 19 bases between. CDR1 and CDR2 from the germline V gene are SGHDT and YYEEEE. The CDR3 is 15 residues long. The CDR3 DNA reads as TGTGCCAGCAACCTCTGGTTGGGAGACCTCTACGAGCAGTACTTC. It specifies CASNLWLGDLYEQYF.

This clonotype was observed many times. CDR3 protein: CASSAGRYTGELFF. CDR3 DNA: TGTGCCAGCAGTGCGGGACGGTACACCGGGGAGCTGTTTTTT. V usage is TRBV6-1 and J usage is TRBJ2-2; the D call may be TRBD1 or TRBD2 (5 bases each). Trimming removed 4 bases at V and 3 bases at J, with 9 bases between. CDR3 length: 14 amino acids. Looked up from germline, CDR1 is MNHNS and CDR2 is SASEGT.

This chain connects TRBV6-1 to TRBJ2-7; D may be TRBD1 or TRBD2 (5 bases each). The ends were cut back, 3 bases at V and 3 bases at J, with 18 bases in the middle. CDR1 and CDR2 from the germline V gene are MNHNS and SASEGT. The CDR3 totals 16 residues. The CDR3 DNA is TGTGCCAGCAGTGATACGAGAGGGGTCAGTCACTACGAGCAGTACTTC. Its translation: CASSDTRGVSHYEQYF.

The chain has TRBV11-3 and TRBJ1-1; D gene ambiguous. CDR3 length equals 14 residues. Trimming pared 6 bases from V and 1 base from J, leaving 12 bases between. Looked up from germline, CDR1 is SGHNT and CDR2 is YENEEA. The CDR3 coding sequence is TGTGCCAGCAGGCTGCGGGGAGAGAACACTGAAGCTTTCTTT. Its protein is CASRLRGENTEAFF.

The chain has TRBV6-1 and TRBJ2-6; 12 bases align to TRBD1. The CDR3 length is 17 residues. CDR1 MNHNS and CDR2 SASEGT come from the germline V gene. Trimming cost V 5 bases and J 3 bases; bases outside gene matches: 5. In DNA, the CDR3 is TGTGCCAGCAGTTCGGGACAGGGGGCTGATGGGGCCAACGTCCTGACTTTC. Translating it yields CASSSGQGADGANVLTF.

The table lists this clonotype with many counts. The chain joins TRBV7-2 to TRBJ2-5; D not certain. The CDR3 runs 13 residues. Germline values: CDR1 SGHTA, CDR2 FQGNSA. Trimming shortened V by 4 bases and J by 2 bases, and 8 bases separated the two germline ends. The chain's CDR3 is CASSWGGQETQYF. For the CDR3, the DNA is TGTGCCAGCAGCTGGGGTGGGCAAGAGACCCAGTACTTC.

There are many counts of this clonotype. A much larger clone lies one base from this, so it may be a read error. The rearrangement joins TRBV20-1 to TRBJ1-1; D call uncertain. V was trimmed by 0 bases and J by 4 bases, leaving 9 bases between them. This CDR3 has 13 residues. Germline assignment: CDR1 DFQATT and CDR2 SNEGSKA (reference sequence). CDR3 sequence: CSAREEPFTEAFF. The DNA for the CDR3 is TGCAGTGCTAGAGAGGAGCCATTCACTGAAGCTTTCTTT.

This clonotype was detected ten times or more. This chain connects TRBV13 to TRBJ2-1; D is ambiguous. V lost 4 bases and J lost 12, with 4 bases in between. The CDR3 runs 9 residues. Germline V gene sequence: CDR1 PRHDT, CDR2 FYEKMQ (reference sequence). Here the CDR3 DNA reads TGTGCCAGCAGCTCTTGGCAGTTCTTC. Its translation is CASSSWQFF.